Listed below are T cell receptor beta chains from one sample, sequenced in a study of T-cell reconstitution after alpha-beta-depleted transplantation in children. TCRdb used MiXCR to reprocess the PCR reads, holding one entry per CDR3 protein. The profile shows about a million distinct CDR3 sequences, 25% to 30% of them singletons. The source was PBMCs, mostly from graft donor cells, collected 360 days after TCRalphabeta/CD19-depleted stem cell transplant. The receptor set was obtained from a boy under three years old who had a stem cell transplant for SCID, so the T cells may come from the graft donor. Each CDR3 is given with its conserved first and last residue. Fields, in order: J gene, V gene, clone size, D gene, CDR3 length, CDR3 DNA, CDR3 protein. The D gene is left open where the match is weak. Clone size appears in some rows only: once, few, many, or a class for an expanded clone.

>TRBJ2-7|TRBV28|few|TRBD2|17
TGTGCCAGCAGTCCCCAAAGACTAGCGGCATTTTACGAGGATCCGTACTTC
CASSPQRLAAFYEDPYF
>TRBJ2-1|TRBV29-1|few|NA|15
TGCAGCTCCAGGGGTCCCCTAAATACCTACAATGAGCAGTTCTTC
CSSRGPLNTYNEQFF
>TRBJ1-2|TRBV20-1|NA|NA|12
TGCAGTGCTAGAGGGGGAGTCTATGGCTACACCTTC
CSARGGVYGYTF
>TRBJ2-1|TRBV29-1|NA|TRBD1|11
TGCAGCGGACAGGGGGGGTTCGGGCAGTTCTTC
CSGQGGFGQFF
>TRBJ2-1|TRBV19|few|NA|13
TGTGCCAGCCAACAGAGCTCCTACAATGAGCAGTTCTTC
CASQQSSYNEQFF
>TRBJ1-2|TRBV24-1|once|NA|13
TGTGCCACCAGTGAGGCGTCGGGACGGGGCTACACCTTC
CATSEASGRGYTF
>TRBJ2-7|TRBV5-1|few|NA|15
TGCGCCAGCGGAGCCGAAGTAGGTCCGAGGGCCGAGCAGTACTTC
CASGAEVGPRAEQYF
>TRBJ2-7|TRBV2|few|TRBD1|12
TGTGCCAGGACAGGGAAGCCCTACGAGCAGTACTTC
CARTGKPYEQYF
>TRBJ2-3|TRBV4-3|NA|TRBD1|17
TGCGCCAGCAGCCAAGATGACAGGACAGGGGAGGGAGATACGCAGTATTTT
CASSQDDRTGEGDTQYF
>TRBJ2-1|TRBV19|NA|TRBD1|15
TGTGCCAGTAGTACCGACAGGAGCAGGGGGAATGAGCAGTTCTTC
CASSTDRSRGNEQFF
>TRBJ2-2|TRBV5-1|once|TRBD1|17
TGCGCCAGCAGCCCCCTACCCGGGACAGGGACCACCGGGGAGCTGTTTTTT
CASSPLPGTGTTGELFF
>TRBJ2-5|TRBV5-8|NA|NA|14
TGTGCCAGCAGTCGTGCCCCTACCCAAGAGACCCAGTACTTC
CASSRAPTQETQYF
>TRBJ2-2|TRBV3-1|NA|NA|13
TGTGCCAGCAGCCAAACTGGGGTAGGGGAGCTGTTTTTT
CASSQTGVGELFF
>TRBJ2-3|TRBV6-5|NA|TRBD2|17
TGTGCCAGCAGTTCCCAGGGACTAGCGAGAAGTACAGATACGCAGTATTTT
CASSSQGLARSTDTQYF
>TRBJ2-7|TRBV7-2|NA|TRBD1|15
TGTGCCAGCAGCTCGAGACAGGGGGCGATCTACGAGCAGTACTTC
CASSSRQGAIYEQYF
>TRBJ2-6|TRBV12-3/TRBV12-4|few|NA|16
TGTGCCAGCAGTCCCCGCCCTGGGGCGGGGGCCAACGTCCTGACTTTC
CASSPRPGAGANVLTF
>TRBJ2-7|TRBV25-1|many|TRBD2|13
TGTGCCAGCAGTCGGGGGGGGGTTGGCGAGCAGTACTTC
CASSRGGVGEQYF
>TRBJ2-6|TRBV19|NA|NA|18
TGTGCCAGTAGTATAGATCACGAGGACACTCGGAATGCCAACGTCCTGACTTTC
CASSIDHEDTRNANVLTF
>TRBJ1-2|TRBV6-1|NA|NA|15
TGTGCCAGCAGTATTTCCCACCAGCGTAACTATGGCTACACCTTC
CASSISHQRNYGYTF
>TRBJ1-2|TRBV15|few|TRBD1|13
TGTGCCACCAGCAGAGCCCCCGGGACAGGGGACAACTTC
CATSRAPGTGDNF
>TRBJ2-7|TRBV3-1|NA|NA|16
TGTGCCAGCAGCCAAGATTGGGCCAGGCCCCCCTACGAGCAGTACTTC
CASSQDWARPPYEQYF
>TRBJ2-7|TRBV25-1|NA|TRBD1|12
TGTGCCACCAGGGGGCCCGGGGCCAAACAGTACTTC
CATRGPGAKQYF
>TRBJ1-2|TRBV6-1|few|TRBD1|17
TGTGCCAGCAGGGAAACCGGGACAGGGAATAGAAGGAATGGCTACACCTTC
CASRETGTGNRRNGYTF
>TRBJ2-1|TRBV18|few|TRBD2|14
TGTGCCAGCTCACCGGAATTTAGAGCGGGGGAGCAGTTCTTC
CASSPEFRAGEQFF
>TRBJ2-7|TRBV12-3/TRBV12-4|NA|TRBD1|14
TGTGCCAGCAGTTGGACGACAGGGGAATACGAGCAGTACTTC
CASSWTTGEYEQYF
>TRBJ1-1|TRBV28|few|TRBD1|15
TGTGCCAGCAGTCACCCGACAGGGAAGAACACTGAAGCTTTCTTT
CASSHPTGKNTEAFF